The 27 T cell receptor beta chains reported below all come from one sample, sequenced in a study of blood T cell repertoires in COVID-19. Only in-frame clones appear in the TCRdb table, and some are missing; sequencing was by immunoSEQ multiplex PCR. Of about 310,000 clones detected, around 87% appear once; the ten largest clones hold 1%. The sequencing input was peripheral blood. Source of these receptors: a man aged 45-65 years with active or convalescent COVID-19.

This rearrangement joins TRBV5-4 to TRBJ2-3; D call uncertain. Trimming took off 0 bases at V and 1 base at J, with 9 bases between the two ends. CDR1 is SGHNT and CDR2 is YYREEE in the germline V gene (reference sequence). The CDR3 consists of 15 residues. The CDR3: CASSLGGTRTDTQYF. As DNA, the CDR3 is TGTGCCAGCAGCTTGGGAGGAACGCGCACAGATACGCAGTATTTT.

V is TRBV19 and J is TRBJ1-2; 7 nucleotides align to TRBD1. The junction had 12 bases not matched to a gene; V was cut back by 5 bases and J by 3 bases. Germline CDR1 LNHDA, CDR2 SQIVND (reference sequence). The CDR3 covers 16 residues. This CDR3 reads CASSLRTGRVYYGYTF. DNA for the CDR3: TGTGCCAGTAGTCTCCGGACAGGAAGGGTTTACTATGGCTACACCTTC.

The chain carries TRBV6-5 and TRBJ1-1, with TRBD1 as a possible D gene (6 bases). The length of the CDR3 is 14 residues. The germline CDR1 and CDR2 sequences are MNHEY and SVGAGI. Trimming took off 7 bases at V and 2 bases at J, with 14 bases between the two ends. The DNA for the CDR3 is TGTGCCAGCACACTTTTCAGGGGCAACACTGAAGCTTTCTTT. Translating gives CASTLFRGNTEAFF.

The chain uses TRBV7-8 and TRBJ2-3; TRBD2 might be the D (5 bases). Germline V gives CDR1 SGHVS, CDR2 FQNEAQ. The V gene lost 3 bases and the J gene lost 2 bases, with 12 bases spanning the gap. The CDR3 extends over 15 amino acids. The CDR3 bases are TGTGCCAGCAGCTTGATTGCGGGTTTCACAGATACGCAGTATTTT. This translates into CASSLIAGFTDTQYF.

CDR3 sequence (DNA): TGTGCCAGCAGCGGCAGGGGTGGTCAGCCCCAGCATTTT. Translated: CASSGRGGQPQHF. The V and J genes are TRBV7-9 and TRBJ1-5; perhaps TRBD1 as D (6 bases). Germline values: CDR1 SEHNR, CDR2 FQNEAQ (reference sequence). Trimming shortened V by 5 bases and J by 6 bases, and 11 bases separated the two germline ends. The CDR3 covers 13 residues.

This clone came up a few times. V is TRBV7-8 and J is TRBJ2-1; D might be TRBD2 (6 bases). V shed 4 bases and J shed 8 bases, with 18 bases lying between them. This CDR3 spans 15 amino acids. Germline V lookup: CDR1 SGHVS, CDR2 FQNEAQ. CDR3 region: CASSSLALAYDEQFF. For the CDR3, the DNA is TGTGCCAGCAGCTCCTTGGCCCTAGCGTACGATGAGCAGTTCTTC.

V is TRBV5-4 and J is TRBJ2-4; 8 nucleotides line up with TRBD1. CDR1 and CDR2 (germline): SGHNT, YYREEE (reference sequence). CDR3 length: 13 amino acids. V was pared by 4 bases and J by 6 bases, with 3 bases of the junction left unmatched. DNA for the CDR3: TGTGCCAGCAGCACTGGACAGGGAAACATTCAGTACTTC. This translates into CASSTGQGNIQYF.

The CDR3: CASSLRGFSTDTQYF. The CDR3 DNA reads as TGTGCCAGCAGCTTACGAGGATTTAGCACAGATACGCAGTATTTT. The chain has TRBV7-3 and TRBJ2-3, with D unclear. V shed 2 bases and J shed 0 bases, with 9 bases lying between them. Germline assignment: CDR1 SGHTA and CDR2 FQGTGA. There are 15 residues in the CDR3. Full variable domain (rest looked up from reference TRBV7-3 and TRBJ2-3): GAGVSQTPSNKVTEKGKYVELRCDPISGHTALYWYRQSLGQGPEFLIYFQGTGAADDSGLPNDRFFAVRPEGSVSTLKIQRTERGDSAVYLCASSLRGFSTDTQYFGPGTRLTVL.

V gene TRBV4-2 combines with J gene TRBJ2-2; 10 bases are a match to TRBD2. From germline, CDR1 is LGHNA and CDR2 YNFKEQ. The J segment lost 7 bases and the V segment lost 0 bases, leaving 11 bases of the junction unmatched. The length of the CDR3 is 18 residues. The CDR3 here is CASSQEVGASGSGGELFF. As DNA, the CDR3 is TGTGCCAGCAGCCAAGAGGTCGGGGCTAGCGGGAGTGGCGGGGAGCTGTTTTTT.

This chain's CDR3 is CASSVGSWAGSDTQYF. The CDR3 coding sequence is TGTGCCAGCAGCGTAGGAAGTTGGGCGGGATCAGATACGCAGTATTTT. This chain links TRBV9 with TRBJ2-3; D is perhaps TRBD2 (6 bases). The germline CDR1 and CDR2 sequences are SGDLS and YYNGEE. The CDR3 loop spans 16 amino acids. V gave up 0 bases and J gave up 4 bases, with 15 bases separating them. Full variable domain (outside the CDR3, taken from reference TRBV9 and TRBJ2-3): DSGVTQTPKHLITATGQRVTLRCSPRSGDLSVYWYQQSLDQGLQFLIQYYNGEERAKGNILERFSAQQFPDLHSELNLSSLELGDSALYFCASSVGSWAGSDTQYFGPGTRLTVL.

As regards this clone: The sample carries other DNA sequences with the same CDR3. The chain is built from TRBV18 and TRBJ1-1, with 11 positions matching TRBD1. V trimming: 2 bases; J trimming: 5 bases; junction bases outside the gene matches: 4. This CDR3 has 15 amino acids. Germline lookup yields CDR1 KGHSH and CDR2 LQKENI. The CDR3 sequence: CASSPSGQGGTEAFF. The CDR3 bases are TGTGCCAGCTCACCATCGGGACAGGGGGGTACTGAAGCTTTCTTT.

The chain employs TRBV9 and TRBJ2-1; D perhaps matches TRBD1 (7 bases). In germline, CDR1 is SGDLS, CDR2 YYNGEE. Trimming stripped 7 bases from V and 10 bases from J, with 21 bases between. This CDR3 contains 14 residues. The DNA for the CDR3 is TGTGCCAGCGATCGACAGGGAGTAGGGGGGGAGCAGTTCTTC. It translates to CASDRQGVGGEQFF.

The V call is TRBV4-1, the J call TRBJ1-3; D gene uncertain. From germline, CDR1 is MGHRA and CDR2 YSYEKL. V lost 0 bases, J lost 0 bases, and 12 bases lay in between. This CDR3 has 17 residues. The DNA of the CDR3 is TGCGCCAGCAGCCAAGATCGGTGGCAGGTCTCTGGAAACACCATATATTTT. Translation: CASSQDRWQVSGNTIYF.

The V and J genes are TRBV28 and TRBJ1-3; a weak D match, TRBD1 (5 bases). This CDR3 comprises 16 residues. The germline V gene has CDR1 MDHEN and CDR2 SYDVKM. V lost 4 bases and J lost 0, with 13 bases in between. CDR3 DNA sequence: TGTGCCAGCAGTTCGATTGCGGGGCCCTCTGGAAACACCATATATTTT. Translating it yields CASSSIAGPSGNTIYF. The full variable domain, rest sourced from reference TRBV28 and TRBJ1-3, is DVKVTQSSRYLVKRTGEKVFLECVQDMDHENMFWYRQDPGLGLRLIYFSYDVKMKEKGDIPEGYSVSREKKERFSLILESASTNQTSMYLCASSSIAGPSGNTIYFGEGSWLTVV.

This rearrangement joins TRBV13 to TRBJ1-4; 8 bases are a match to TRBD1. Losses at the gene ends were 2 bases for V and 6 bases for J; bases not matched to a gene: 14. The CDR3 is 18 residues long. Germline loops: CDR1 PRHDT, CDR2 FYEKMQ (reference sequence). CDR3 nucleotide sequence: TGTGCCAGCAGCTTACAACCGCGGGCAGGGGGCGCGGATGAAAAACTGTTTTTT. Its translation: CASSLQPRAGGADEKLFF.

The CDR3 protein is CASSRLGSYEQYF. CDR3 in DNA: TGTGCCAGCAGTCGACTGGGTTCCTACGAGCAGTACTTC. The chain is built from TRBV28 and TRBJ2-7; D uncertain. V gave up 5 bases and J gave up 1 base, with 9 bases separating them. Germline V lookup: CDR1 MDHEN, CDR2 SYDVKM. This CDR3 spans 13 amino acids.

The V gene is TRBV19, the J gene TRBJ2-2; 10 bases agree with TRBD1. CDR1 LNHDA and CDR2 SQIVND come from the germline V gene (reference sequence). The CDR3 totals 15 residues. Germline trimming cut 5 bases from V and 3 bases from J; bases unmatched to any gene: 3. The CDR3 DNA reads TGTGCCAGTAGTCTCGGACAGGGGGACACCGGGGAGCTGTTTTTT. Translation: CASSLGQGDTGELFF.

This chain's CDR3 is CASSVGQAAGSPLHF. CDR3 DNA sequence: TGTGCCAGCAGCGTCGGACAGGCCGCAGGTTCACCCCTCCACTTT. This rearrangement joins TRBV9 to TRBJ1-6, with 7 bases fitting TRBD1. Germline loops: CDR1 SGDLS, CDR2 YYNGEE. V shed 2 bases, J shed 9 bases, and the junction held 8 bases outside the gene matches. The length of the CDR3 is 15 residues.

The chain is built from TRBV19 and TRBJ1-2; D is uncertain. The CDR3 is 12 amino acids. CDR1 is LNHDA, CDR2 SQIVND, per germline (reference sequence). The ends were cut back, 3 bases at V and 4 bases at J, with 6 bases in the middle. CDR3 protein: CASSISGYGYTF. In DNA, the CDR3 is TGTGCCAGTAGTATTTCGGGCTATGGCTACACCTTC.

The genes are TRBV6-1 and TRBJ2-7; D is perhaps TRBD2 (6 bases). The ends were cut back, 1 base at V and 4 bases at J, with 20 bases in the middle. Germline CDR1 MNHNS, CDR2 SASEGT. The CDR3 sequence is 17 residues long. The CDR3, as DNA: TGTGCCAGCAGTGAAGGTGCTGGGCTAGCGATCGGTTACGAGCAGTACTTC. Translated: CASSEGAGLAIGYEQYF.

The chain couples TRBV4-3 to TRBJ2-3; D call uncertain. Per the germline V gene, CDR1 is LGHNA and CDR2 is YSLEER. With 0 bases removed from V and 8 bases from J, the gap between germline ends came to 9 bases. The CDR3 consists of 13 residues. CDR3 sequence: CASSQEIAVTQYF. CDR3 coding DNA: TGCGCCAGCAGCCAAGAGATAGCTGTTACGCAGTATTTT.

This chain uses TRBV7-8 with TRBJ1-5; the match to TRBD1 covers 9 bases. The CDR3 runs to 13 residues. The germline CDR1 and CDR2 sequences are SGHVS and FQNEAQ. V lost 5 bases and J lost 7; bases outside the gene matches: 3. The CDR3 region has the DNA TGTGCCAGCAGCCCGGACAGGGGCCAGCCCCAGCATTTT. It codes for CASSPDRGQPQHF.

The CDR3 bases are TGTGCCAGCAGCTTGGGGATACAGGAGAATCAGCCCCAGCATTTT. Amino acids: CASSLGIQENQPQHF. The chain recombines TRBV5-5 with TRBJ1-5; possible D gene TRBD1, 5 bases. Trimming stripped 0 bases from V and 4 bases from J, with 11 bases between. Germline CDR1 is SGHKS and CDR2 is YYEKEE (reference sequence). The CDR3 contains 15 residues.

The V and J genes are TRBV29-1 and TRBJ2-5; 9 bases are shared with TRBD2. The V gene's germline CDR1 is SQVTM and CDR2 ANQGSEA. This CDR3 contains 12 residues. Losses at the gene ends were 7 bases for V and 4 bases for J; bases not matched to a gene: 4. CDR3 residues: CSARGGPETQYF. CDR3 DNA: TGCAGCGCGCGGGGGGGGCCAGAGACCCAGTACTTC.

This chain links TRBV6-1 with TRBJ2-2; a possible D gene is TRBD1 (6 bases). Trimming took 3 bases from V and 5 from J, leaving 13 bases between them. This CDR3 is built from 15 residues. Germline assignment: CDR1 MNHNS and CDR2 SASEGT. CDR3 coding DNA: TGTGCCAGCAGTGAGGGTAGGGGGTGGACCGGGGAGCTGTTTTTT. This codes for CASSEGRGWTGELFF.

The chain carries TRBV13 and TRBJ2-2, with 11 nucleotides matching TRBD2. The length of the CDR3 is 16 residues. After removal of 4 bases from V and 5 bases from J, the junction contained 6 bases not matched to a gene. Germline V gives CDR1 PRHDT, CDR2 FYEKMQ (reference sequence). The CDR3 region is CASSYGTSGATGELFF. The DNA for the CDR3 is TGTGCCAGCAGCTATGGGACTAGCGGTGCTACCGGGGAGCTGTTTTTT.

This rearrangement joins TRBV5-6 to TRBJ1-2; 8 nucleotides line up with TRBD1. J lost 5 bases, V lost 4 bases, and 7 bases had no gene match. This CDR3 has 14 amino acids. From germline, CDR1 is SGHDT and CDR2 YYEEEE. CDR3 in amino acids: CASSIGQGIYGYTF. As DNA, the CDR3 is TGTGCCAGCAGCATCGGACAGGGAATATATGGCTACACCTTC.